This TCR beta chain was recorded in a study of blood T cell repertoires in COVID-19. Study details: Material from acute and convalescent COVID-19 was sourced from the United States, Italy and Spain. Nucleic acid was either cDNA or gDNA, and it came from T cells, B-cell-depleted T cells, or PBMCs.

The V gene's germline CDR1 is GTSNPN and CDR2 SVGIG (reference sequence). This CDR3 has 13 residues. With V trimmed by 7 bases and J by 10 bases, 7 bases remained unmatched. This clone was seen once. How the authors handled the data: It was from reference gene primer amplification that nucleated cell counts were estimated. The assay was immunoSEQ multiplex PCR, and TCRdb's table has in-frame clones only and misses some. D and trimming come from the DNA, and the V and J calls and clone size come from that table. The sample yields over 250,000 clones, 75% to 85% seen once. This TCR was recovered from a middle-aged man with active or convalescent COVID-19. The sample was peripheral blood. The chain uses TRBV30 and TRBJ1-6; 10 bases agree with TRBD1. For the CDR3, the DNA is TGTGCCTCGCGGACAGGGGGATTGTCACCCCTCCACTTT. Amino acids: CASRTGGLSPLHF. The variable domain in full, completed from reference TRBV30 and TRBJ1-6, reads SQTIHQWPATLVQPVGSPLSLECTVEGTSNPNLYWYRQAAGRGLQLLFYSVGIGQISSEVPQNLSASRPQDRQFILSSKKLLLSDSGFYLCASRTGGLSPLHFGNGTRLTVT.